Following are 13 T cell receptor beta chains from one sample sequenced in a study of CD8+CD57+ T cells in acquired aplastic anemia. Genomic DNA was employed as the template in profiling TCR beta VDJ and CDR3. TCRdb redid the calling of the reads with MiXCR, one entry per CDR3 protein. The sample lists some 150,000 distinct CDR3 sequences, 71% occurring once. Before being chosen for sequencing, patients had shown CD8+CD57+ cell expansion by flow cytometry. The sequencing input was sorted CD4+, CD8+, or CD8+CD57+ T cells (not recorded which) from PBMCs. These TCRs come from a human donor with aplastic anemia.

This clonotype was detected ten times or more. J is TRBJ2-7 and V is TRBV20-1; TRBD1 matches 9 bases. CDR1 is DFQATT, CDR2 SNEGSKA, per germline (reference sequence). The length of the CDR3 is 15 residues. V trimming: 1 base; J trimming: 3 bases; junction bases outside the gene matches: 7. CDR3 region: CSARGDRESYYEQYF. Written as DNA, the CDR3 is TGCAGTGCTAGAGGGGACAGGGAGAGCTACTACGAGCAGTACTTC.

This clonotype appeared a few times. This chain joins TRBV28 and TRBJ2-3; 10 bases agree with TRBD2. With 3 bases clipped from V and 6 bases from J, the junction kept 9 bases outside the gene matches. There are 16 residues in the CDR3. CDR1 and CDR2 from the germline V gene are MDHEN and SYDVKM. The CDR3 is CASSFIAGGRVDTQYF. The DNA of the CDR3 is TGTGCCAGCAGTTTCATAGCGGGAGGTAGAGTCGATACGCAGTATTTT.

The rearrangement links TRBV7-9 to TRBJ1-2; D gene ambiguous. The CDR3 runs 16 residues. Trimming left V 2 bases short and J 0 bases short, with 13 bases between. In germline, CDR1 is SEHNR, CDR2 FQNEAQ (reference sequence). In DNA form, the CDR3 reads TGTGCCAGCAGCTTATTGAACACCCAAGCTAACTATGGCTACACCTTC. It yields the protein CASSLLNTQANYGYTF.

The V call is TRBV20-1, the J call TRBJ2-3; 11 bases fit TRBD2. CDR3 length: 18 amino acids. Trimming removed 1 base from V and 2 bases from J; junction bases left unmatched: 11. The germline V gene has CDR1 DFQATT and CDR2 SNEGSKA (reference sequence). The CDR3, as DNA: TGCAGTGCTAGAGGGGTAGCGGGGGGGACCCCCCACACAGATACGCAGTATTTT. Translated, it gives CSARGVAGGTPHTDTQYF.

The gene calls are TRBV20-1 and TRBJ2-5; D gene ambiguous. The V end was cut by 1 base, the J end by 5 bases, with 5 bases between. CDR3 length equals 11 residues. Germline V CDR1 and CDR2: DFQATT, SNEGSKA (reference sequence). DNA of the CDR3: TGCAGTGCTAGAGGGCGTGAGACCCAGTACTTC. Its translation: CSARGRETQYF.

The V and J genes are TRBV2 and TRBJ2-1, with 7 bases identical to TRBD2. V shed 2 bases and J 7 bases; nucleotides not matched to a gene: 2. The CDR3 length is 13 residues. Per the germline V gene, CDR1 is SNHLY and CDR2 is FYNNEI. CDR3 region: CASSETSDNEQFF. The CDR3 nucleotides are TGTGCCAGCAGTGAAACTAGCGATAATGAGCAGTTCTTC.

This clonotype has a single count. The CDR3 DNA follows: TGCAGTGCGCACCATCAGCGCAATGAGCAGTTCTTC. This gives the protein CSAHHQRNEQFF. The chain carries TRBV20-1 and TRBJ2-1, with D uncertain. This CDR3 spans 12 amino acids. Trimming removed 6 bases at V and 6 bases at J, with 12 bases between. Per the germline V gene, CDR1 is DFQATT and CDR2 is SNEGSKA (reference sequence).

This sequence joins TRBV5-5 and TRBJ1-1; 7 nucleotides match TRBD1. The V segment lost 6 bases and the J segment 1 base; nucleotides outside the gene matches: 3. Germline V gene sequence: CDR1 SGHKS, CDR2 YYEKEE (reference sequence). The CDR3 contains 13 residues. The CDR3 sequence: CASNRQGNTEAFF. The CDR3 region has the DNA TGTGCCAGCAACCGACAGGGGAACACTGAAGCTTTCTTT.

This chain connects TRBV10-3 to TRBJ1-2; possibly TRBD1 for D (6 bases). The CDR3 sequence is 15 residues long. Trimming removed 10 bases at V and 2 bases at J, with 20 bases between. Germline CDR1 and CDR2: ENHRY and SYGVKD. The CDR3 loop reads CASARGQGSNYGYTF. DNA of the CDR3: TGTGCCAGCGCTCGGGGGCAGGGTTCGAACTATGGCTACACCTTC.

CDR3 amino acids: CATSGEGFNQPQHF. The CDR3 DNA reads TGTGCCACCAGTGGCGAGGGGTTCAATCAGCCCCAGCATTTT. V and J are TRBV24-1 and TRBJ1-5; a possible D gene is TRBD1 (5 bases). CDR1 is KGHDR, CDR2 SFDVKD, per germline. The V gene lost 5 bases and the J gene lost 3 bases, with 10 bases spanning the gap. The CDR3 runs to 14 residues.

For the CDR3, the DNA is TGTGCCAGCAGCTTATGGGGGGGCTACGAGCAGTACTTC. It encodes CASSLWGGYEQYF. The V call is TRBV13, the J call TRBJ2-7; 7 bases map to TRBD2. Losses at the gene ends were 2 bases for V and 3 bases for J; bases not matched to a gene: 1. CDR3 length: 13 amino acids. The germline V gene encodes CDR1 PRHDT and CDR2 FYEKMQ (reference sequence).

J is TRBJ2-5 and V is TRBV4-3; 7 bases agree with TRBD2. Germline lookup yields CDR1 LGHNA and CDR2 YSLEER. V dropped 1 base and J dropped 2; count of bases not matched to a gene: 4. This CDR3 has 15 residues. CDR3 nucleotides: TGCGCCAGCAGCCAAGGGACTAGTCGGCAAGAGACCCAGTACTTC. Its translation: CASSQGTSRQETQYF.

This clonotype was counted a few times. The chain uses TRBV7-9 and TRBJ2-7, with D possibly matching TRBD1 (6 bases). There are 15 residues in the CDR3. V was shortened by 0 bases and J by 0 bases, with 9 bases between the two germline ends. In germline, CDR1 is SEHNR, CDR2 FQNEAQ (reference sequence). DNA of the CDR3: TGTGCCAGCAGCTTAGCGCTGGACAGCTCCTACGAGCAGTACTTC. As protein: CASSLALDSSYEQYF. Variable domain in full (rest from reference TRBV7-9 and TRBJ2-7): DTGVSQNPRHKITKRGQNVTFRCDPISEHNRLYWYRQTLGQGPEFLTYFQNEAQLEKSRLLSDRFSAERPKGSFSTLEIQRTEQGDSAMYLCASSLALDSSYEQYFGPGTRLTVT.